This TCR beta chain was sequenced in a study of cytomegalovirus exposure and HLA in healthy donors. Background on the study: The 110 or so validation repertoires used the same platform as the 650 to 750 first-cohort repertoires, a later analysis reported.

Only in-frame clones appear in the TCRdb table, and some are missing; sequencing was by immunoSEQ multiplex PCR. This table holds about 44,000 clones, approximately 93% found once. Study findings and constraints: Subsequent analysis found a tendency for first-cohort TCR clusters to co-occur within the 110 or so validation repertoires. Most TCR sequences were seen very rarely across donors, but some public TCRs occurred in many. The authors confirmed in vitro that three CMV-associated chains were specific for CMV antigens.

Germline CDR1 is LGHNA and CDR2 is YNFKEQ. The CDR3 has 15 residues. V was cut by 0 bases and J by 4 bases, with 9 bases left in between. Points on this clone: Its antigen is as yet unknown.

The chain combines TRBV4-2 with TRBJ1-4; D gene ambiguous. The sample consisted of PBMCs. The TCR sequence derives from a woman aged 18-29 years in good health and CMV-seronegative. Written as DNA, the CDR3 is TGTGCCAGCAGCCAAGAGGGCGCAGTTAATGAAAAACTGTTTTTT. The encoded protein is CASSQEGAVNEKLFF.